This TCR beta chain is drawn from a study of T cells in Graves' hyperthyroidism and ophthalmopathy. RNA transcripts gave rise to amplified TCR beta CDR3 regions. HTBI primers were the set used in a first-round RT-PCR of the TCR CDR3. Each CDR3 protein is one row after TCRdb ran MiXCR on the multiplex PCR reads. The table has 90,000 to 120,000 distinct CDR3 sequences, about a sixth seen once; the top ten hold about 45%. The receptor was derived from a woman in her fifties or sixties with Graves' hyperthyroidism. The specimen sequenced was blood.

CDR3 loop: CASSQEPEREGLSQFF. The CDR3 coding sequence is TGCGCCAGCAGCCAAGAACCTGAGCGGGAGGGCCTTTCCCAGTTCTTC. The J gene is TRBJ2-1, the V gene TRBV4-1; 10 bases are shared with TRBD2. The junction had 12 bases not matched to a gene; V was cut back by 0 bases and J by 13 bases. CDR1 and CDR2 from the germline V gene are MGHRA and YSYEKL. The CDR3 covers 16 residues.